This record concerns one T cell receptor (beta chain) sequence. Its antigen is as yet unknown. The sample belongs to a study of T cell clones after liver transplantation. Study-level information: Third-party-reactive TCRbeta sequences from pre-transplant mixed lymphocyte reactions served as antigen-independent comparators. Tolerant meant at least one year fully off immunosuppression without liver enzymes above twice normal.

General study results and limits: In two subjects, few donor cells limited the measurable donor-reactive repertoire.

Sequencing was performed with immunoSEQ multiplex PCR; in TCRdb, only in-frame clones are kept and a portion is missing. The sample records 20,000 to 25,000 clones, almost 70% being singletons. Germline CDR1 and CDR2: SEHNR and FQNEAQ (reference sequence). Trimming took off 2 bases at V and 7 bases at J, with 12 bases between the two ends. There are 14 residues in the CDR3. The chain carries TRBV7-9 and TRBJ1-3; TRBD1 might be the D (5 bases). The sequence derives from a human donor who received a liver transplant. Material: CD4+ T cells from blood, obtained before liver transplant. This chain's CDR3 is CASSLQGSTNTIYF. The CDR3 nucleotides read TGTGCCAGCAGCTTACAGGGATCTACTAACACCATATATTTT.